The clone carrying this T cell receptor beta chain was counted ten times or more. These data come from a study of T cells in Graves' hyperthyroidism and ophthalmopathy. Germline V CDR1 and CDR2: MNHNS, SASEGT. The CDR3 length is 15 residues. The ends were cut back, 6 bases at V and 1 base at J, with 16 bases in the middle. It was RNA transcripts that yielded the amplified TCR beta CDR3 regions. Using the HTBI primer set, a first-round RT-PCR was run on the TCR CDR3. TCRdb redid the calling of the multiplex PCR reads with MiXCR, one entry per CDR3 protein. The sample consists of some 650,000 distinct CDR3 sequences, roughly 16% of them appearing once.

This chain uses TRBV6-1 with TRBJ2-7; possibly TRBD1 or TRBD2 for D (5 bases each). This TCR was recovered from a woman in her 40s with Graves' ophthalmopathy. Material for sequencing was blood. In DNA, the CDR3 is TGTGCCAGCAGCCGGGACCGGGACCCATCCTACGAGCAGTACTTC. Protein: CASSRDRDPSYEQYF.